What follows are 12 T cell receptor beta chains derived from one specimen sequenced in a study of control samples from healthy donors and cancer patients. Method: immunoSEQ multiplex PCR; TCRdb's copy keeps in-frame clones and lacks some. The profile shows roughly 200,000 clones, 85% to 95% of them singletons. The source material was blood. Receptor source: a man aged 18-30 years in good health.

V is TRBV18 and J is TRBJ1-1; D might be TRBD1 (6 bases). Germline values: CDR1 KGHSH, CDR2 LQKENI. The V gene lost 2 bases and the J gene lost 5 bases, with 12 bases spanning the gap. CDR3 length: 14 amino acids. The CDR3 region is CASSPGQPRTEAFF. In DNA form, the CDR3 reads TGTGCCAGCTCACCAGGACAGCCCCGGACTGAAGCTTTCTTT.

The chain recombines TRBV9 with TRBJ2-7; perhaps TRBD1 as D (6 bases). Looked up from germline, CDR1 is SGDLS and CDR2 is YYNGEE. This CDR3 contains 13 residues. V dropped 8 bases and J dropped 7 bases, with 19 bases sitting between them. The CDR3 region is CASSRAGEMEQYF. CDR3 bases: TGTGCCAGTTCTCGGGCAGGGGAAATGGAGCAGTACTTC. Full variable domain (remainder filled in from reference TRBV9 and TRBJ2-7): DSGVTQTPKHLITATGQRVTLRCSPRSGDLSVYWYQQSLDQGLQFLIQYYNGEERAKGNILERFSAQQFPDLHSELNLSSLELGDSALYFCASSRAGEMEQYFGPGTRLTVT.

V is TRBV10-2 and J is TRBJ2-5; possibly TRBD1 or TRBD2 for D (6 bases each). Per the germline V gene, CDR1 is WSHSY and CDR2 is SAAADI. Trimming cost V 1 base and J 2 bases, with 14 bases left between them. The CDR3 has 16 residues. CDR3 nucleotides: TGCGCCAGCAGTGAGTGGGGGCGAGGGAGGCAAGAGACCCAGTACTTC. Translated, it gives CASSEWGRGRQETQYF.

The gene calls are TRBV28 and TRBJ1-2, with 10 positions matching TRBD1. V was clipped by 7 bases and J by 6 bases; unmatched bases: 14. The CDR3 spans 16 residues. The germline CDR1 and CDR2 sequences are MDHEN and SYDVKM. CDR3 nucleotides: TGTGCCAGCAACCTGGCCCGGGACAGGGGACGGAATGGCTACACCTTC. This encodes CASNLARDRGRNGYTF.

The J gene is TRBJ2-2, the V gene TRBV2, with TRBD2 matching 12 bases. This CDR3 is built from 15 residues. V dropped 5 bases and J dropped 4; count of bases not matched to a gene: 2. Germline V gene sequence: CDR1 SNHLY, CDR2 FYNNEI. Here the CDR3 DNA reads TGTGCCAGCAGTATGACTAGCGGGGGCACCGGGGAGCTGTTTTTT. Residues: CASSMTSGGTGELFF.

The genes are TRBV6-5 and TRBJ1-5, with unresolved D. From germline, CDR1 is MNHEY and CDR2 SVGAGI. Trimming removed 5 bases from V and 0 bases from J, with 8 bases in between. The CDR3 is 14 residues long. Written as DNA, the CDR3 is TGTGCCAGCAGTAGAACCGGTAGCAATCAGCCCCAGCATTTT. This gives the protein CASSRTGSNQPQHF.

This chain joins TRBV28 and TRBJ1-1; D not certain. The CDR3 loop spans 11 amino acids. The germline V and J ends were trimmed by 1 base and 3 bases, with 0 bases remaining between them. Germline lookup yields CDR1 MDHEN and CDR2 SYDVKM. CDR3 loop: CASSLYTEAFF. The DNA for the CDR3 is TGTGCCAGCAGTTTATACACTGAAGCTTTCTTT.

To note about this clone: Other DNA sequences in this specimen translate into the identical CDR3. The chain combines TRBV5-1 with TRBJ2-5; 7 nucleotides match TRBD1. Germline CDR1 SGHRS, CDR2 YFSETQ. V was clipped by 5 bases and J by 1 base; unmatched bases: 5. This CDR3 region has 14 residues. CDR3 protein: CASSSGTAQETQYF. CDR3 DNA sequence: TGCGCCAGCAGTTCTGGGACAGCCCAAGAGACCCAGTACTTC.

This clone was observed a single time. The rearrangement uses TRBV10-3 and TRBJ2-1; weak D call: TRBD1 (5 bases). V was trimmed by 6 bases and J by 2 bases, leaving 8 bases between them. Germline CDR1 and CDR2: ENHRY and SYGVKD. The CDR3 contains 13 residues. CDR3: CAISRDPYNEQFF. In DNA, the CDR3 is TGTGCCATCAGCAGGGATCCCTACAATGAGCAGTTCTTC.

This chain links TRBV6-5 with TRBJ1-6, with no clear D. CDR1 and CDR2 from the germline V gene are MNHEY and SVGAGI. The V gene lost 6 bases and the J gene lost 0 bases, with 6 bases spanning the gap. The CDR3 covers 14 residues. CDR3 loop: CASRGSSYNSPLHF. The CDR3 bases are TGTGCCAGCAGGGGGAGCTCCTATAATTCACCCCTCCACTTT.

V is TRBV6-5 and J is TRBJ2-7, with D perhaps assigned TRBD1 or TRBD2 (5 bases each). The CDR3 covers 14 residues. CDR1 and CDR2 from the germline V gene are MNHEY and SVGAGI. V was shortened by 6 bases and J by 0 bases, with 12 bases between the two germline ends. The CDR3 protein is CASSLWGTSYEQYF. The CDR3 DNA reads TGTGCCAGCAGCTTATGGGGGACCTCCTACGAGCAGTACTTC.

The chain is built from TRBV12-3 or TRBV12-4 and TRBJ1-5; D uncertain. Trimming stripped 8 bases from V and 3 bases from J, with 8 bases between. The CDR3 contains 12 residues. Here the CDR3 reads CASREINQPQHF. CDR3 DNA: TGTGCCAGCCGGGAAATCAATCAGCCCCAGCATTTT.